These 20 T cell receptor beta chains were all obtained from the same sample, sequenced in a study of T-cell reconstitution after alpha-beta-depleted transplantation in children. TCRbeta library construction was performed incorporating unique molecular identifiers. TCRdb reanalysed the PCR reads using MiXCR and keeps one entry per CDR3 protein. The repertoire includes about 340,000 distinct CDR3 sequences, about a tenth of them detected once, and under 3% sits in the top ten. The sequencing here drew on PBMCs from the stem cell graft donor, taken from the stem cell graft. The receptors come from a human donor who donated a stem cell graft to a child with acute lymphoblastic leukemia.

This sequence joins TRBV7-3 and TRBJ2-2; 7 positions match TRBD2. The CDR3 totals 17 residues. CDR1 is SGHTA, CDR2 FQGTGA, per germline. J was trimmed by 6 bases and V by 1 base; bases with no gene match: 11. The CDR3 bases are TGTGCCAGCAGCTTAATCCCCCCGGCGGGAGTGCCCGGGGAGCTGTTTTTT. It yields the protein CASSLIPPAGVPGELFF.

The chain carries TRBV5-1 and TRBJ2-2, with TRBD1 identical over 9 bases. V lost 0 bases, J lost 5 bases, and 2 bases stayed unmatched. The CDR3 has 15 residues. Germline CDR1 is SGHRS and CDR2 is YFSETQ. CDR3 protein: CASSLAGTGTGELFF. The CDR3 bases are TGCGCCAGCAGCTTGGCCGGGACAGGGACCGGGGAGCTGTTTTTT.

The chain combines TRBV27 with TRBJ2-7, with TRBD2 identical over 11 bases. The CDR3 runs to 16 residues. V shed 0 bases and J 7 bases; nucleotides not matched to a gene: 8. Germline-derived CDR1 and CDR2 are MNHEY and SMNVEV (reference sequence). The chain's CDR3 is CASSLSTSGRRSEQYF. The CDR3 DNA is TGTGCCAGCAGTTTATCAACTAGCGGGAGACGATCTGAGCAGTACTTC.

As for this clonotype: One end of the junction fails to match germline, which may point to a read error. The chain is built from TRBV7-7 and TRBJ2-2; 11 nucleotides line up with TRBD2. This CDR3 contains 15 residues. Germline V CDR1 and CDR2: SSHAT, FNYEAQ (reference sequence). The CDR3 sequence: CASSFTSGSTGELFF. In DNA, the CDR3 is TGTGCTAGCAGCTTCACTAGCGGGAGCACCGGGGAGCTGTTTTTT. The variable domain in full, with the rest retrieved from reference TRBV7-7 and TRBJ2-2, is GAGVSQSPRYKVTKRGQDVTLRCDPISSHATLYWYQQALGQGPEFLTYFNYEAQPDKSGLPSDRFSAERPEGSISTLTIQRTEQRDSAMYRCASSFTSGSTGELFFGEGSRLTVL.

As for this clonotype: A clone one base away is much larger, so this may be a read error. The V call is TRBV7-8, the J call TRBJ1-1, with 7 bases fitting TRBD1. CDR1 is SGHVS and CDR2 is FQNEAQ in the germline V gene. The CDR3 consists of 16 residues. CDR3: CAGSLARRQGVTEAFF. As DNA, the CDR3 is TGTGCCGGCAGCTTAGCCCGAAGACAGGGAGTAACTGAAGCTTTCTTT.

This clonotype was counted between two and nine times. The chain carries TRBV28 and TRBJ1-5; 8 positions match TRBD1. V was pared by 4 bases and J by 4 bases, with 6 bases of the junction left unmatched. The CDR3 is made up of 15 amino acids. Germline V gene lookup returns CDR1 MDHEN and CDR2 SYDVKM. CDR3 nucleotides: TGTGCCAGCAGTTCGCGACAGGGGCAGAATCAGCCCCAGCATTTT. Amino acids: CASSSRQGQNQPQHF.

On this clonotype: The junction and the germline gene differ at one end; a read error may be behind it. The V call is TRBV10-3, the J call TRBJ1-2; D is perhaps TRBD1 (6 bases). Looked up from germline, CDR1 is ENHRY and CDR2 is SYGVKD. The CDR3 spans 13 residues. CDR3 loop: CAISENGGPMEAF. CDR3 in DNA: TGTGCCATCAGTGAAAACGGGGGGCCCATGGAAGCCTTC.

This clonotype has a count of ten or more. The V and J genes are TRBV7-9 and TRBJ2-2; D ambiguous. The CDR3 spans 15 residues. Germline V CDR1 and CDR2: SEHNR, FQNEAQ (reference sequence). V lost 4 bases and J 4 bases, leaving 13 bases between the germline ends. CDR3 in amino acids: CASSSTVVPTGELFF. The CDR3 DNA follows: TGTGCCAGCAGCTCCACGGTGGTTCCCACCGGGGAGCTGTTTTTT.

This clonotype was recorded a few times. The chain employs TRBV7-2 and TRBJ2-3; tentative D call: TRBD2 (6 bases). CDR1 and CDR2 (germline): SGHTA, FQGNSA. Trimming removed 4 bases from V and 2 bases from J, with 13 bases in between. The CDR3 covers 15 residues. CDR3 in amino acids: CASSSGLLNTDTQYF. The CDR3 DNA follows: TGTGCCAGCAGCTCGGGACTCCTAAACACAGATACGCAGTATTTT.

The V and J genes are TRBV28 and TRBJ2-3; 8 nucleotides match TRBD2. CDR1 is MDHEN, CDR2 SYDVKM, per germline. Trimming at V came to 11 bases and at J to 4 bases, leaving 8 bases not matched to a gene. This CDR3 is built from 13 residues. CDR3: CAYSAGVADTQYF. The CDR3 bases are TGTGCCTACTCAGCGGGGGTTGCAGATACGCAGTATTTT.

This clonotype was seen a few times. The CDR3 region has the DNA TGTGCCAGCACCGGGCAGTATGGCTACACCTTC. Translation: CASTGQYGYTF. The chain combines TRBV28 with TRBJ1-2; D remains unclear. The CDR3 sequence is 11 residues long. CDR1 MDHEN and CDR2 SYDVKM come from the germline V gene. Trimming stripped 7 bases from V and 5 bases from J, with 8 bases between.

The sample holds a few counts of this clonotype. V gene TRBV29-1 combines with J gene TRBJ2-5; TRBD2 is a possible D gene (5 bases). Germline values: CDR1 SQVTM, CDR2 ANQGSEA. CDR3 size: 13 residues. Trimming left V 3 bases short and J 5 bases short, with 13 bases between. The CDR3 DNA reads TGCAGCGTTGACTTAGGAGGTTGGGAGACCCAGTACTTC. The encoded protein is CSVDLGGWETQYF.

This clonotype was counted only a few times. The rearrangement links TRBV5-1 to TRBJ2-2, with D perhaps TRBD1 (5 bases). Germline-derived CDR1 and CDR2 are SGHRS and YFSETQ. V lost 4 bases, J lost 0 bases, and 10 bases lay in between. The CDR3 has 15 residues. The CDR3 spells CASSKDTTNTGELFF. The CDR3 DNA follows: TGCGCCAGCAGCAAGGACACAACGAACACCGGGGAGCTGTTTTTT.

This clonotype occurred a few times. This chain joins TRBV18 and TRBJ2-3, with 12 positions matching TRBD2. The CDR3 length is 16 residues. Germline CDR1 and CDR2: KGHSH and LQKENI. Trimming cost V 3 bases and J 2 bases; bases outside gene matches: 3. The CDR3 bases are TGTGCCAGCTCACCTGGACTAGCGGGATCCACAGATACGCAGTATTTT. Its translation: CASSPGLAGSTDTQYF.

The V and J genes are TRBV7-2 and TRBJ2-7; D is uncertain. CDR1 and CDR2 (germline): SGHTA, FQGNSA. V was clipped by 1 base and J by 6 bases, with 13 bases between them. The CDR3 is 14 residues long. The CDR3 nucleotides are TGTGCCAGCAGCTTAGAGTACCTTCTGAGCGAGCAGTACTTC. The encoded protein is CASSLEYLLSEQYF.

The chain is built from TRBV29-1 and TRBJ1-2; TRBD1 matches at 8 bases. CDR3 length: 13 amino acids. The germline V gene encodes CDR1 SQVTM and CDR2 ANQGSEA. With 6 bases clipped from V and 4 bases from J, the junction kept 7 bases outside the gene matches. The CDR3 sequence is CSVEQGAGYGYTF. The CDR3 DNA reads as TGCAGCGTGGAGCAGGGGGCGGGCTATGGCTACACCTTC.

This chain uses TRBV6-2 or TRBV6-3 with TRBJ2-3, with D uncertain. The CDR3 contains 15 residues. Trimming stripped 2 bases from V and 3 bases from J, with 12 bases between. CDR1 is MNHEY and CDR2 is SVGEGT in the germline V gene. CDR3 protein: CASSYPPRITDTQYF. Written as DNA, the CDR3 is TGTGCCAGCAGTTACCCTCCCCGGATTACAGATACGCAGTATTTT.

This clonotype was seen ten or more times. This chain connects TRBV7-8 to TRBJ2-1; D remains ambiguous. With 1 base removed from V and 6 bases from J, the gap between germline ends came to 10 bases. CDR1 is SGHVS, CDR2 FQNEAQ, per germline. The CDR3 is 14 residues long. The CDR3 DNA reads TGTGCCAGCAGCTTAGAGGCAGCGAGCAATGAGCAGTTCTTC. This gives the protein CASSLEAASNEQFF.

This clonotype was recorded at least ten times. J is TRBJ2-7 and V is TRBV4-1; either TRBD1 or TRBD2 may fit D (5 bases each). Trimming cost V 2 bases and J 0 bases, with 8 bases left between them. Germline CDR1 MGHRA, CDR2 YSYEKL. This CDR3 comprises 14 residues. This CDR3 is CASSQRGASYEQYF. The CDR3 DNA is TGCGCCAGCAGCCAACGGGGCGCCTCCTACGAGCAGTACTTC.

The chain joins TRBV6-1 to TRBJ2-2; D is unclear. This CDR3 comprises 13 residues. Trimming shortened V by 4 bases and J by 3 bases, and 6 bases separated the two germline ends. In germline, CDR1 is MNHNS, CDR2 SASEGT. The DNA of the CDR3 is TGTGCCAGCAGTGCCGGTTACACCGGGGAGCTGTTTTTT. This translates into CASSAGYTGELFF.